This T cell receptor (beta chain) was identified in a study of Graves' ophthalmopathy and Graves' hyperthyroidism. Study-wide findings and caveats: Prediction of ophthalmopathy progression reached about 70% sensitivity and 72% to 75% specificity.

From RNA, the CDR3 regions of TCR beta chains were amplified and sequenced. In the first round, RT-PCR was carried out with HTBI primers, and a multiplex PCR formed the second round. TCRdb re-derived calls from the multiplex PCR reads in MiXCR, one entry per CDR3 protein. The sample has some 400,000 distinct CDR3 sequences, roughly 18% seen once. Orbital computed tomography, together with clinical symptoms, serum thyroxine, TRAb and thyroid ultrasound, was used for diagnosis. V was pared by 5 bases and J by 1 base, with 5 bases between. The V gene's germline CDR1 is SQVTM and CDR2 ANQGSEA. The CDR3 sequence is 12 residues long. This clonotype was recorded many times. The antigen is undetermined.

The sequencing sample was made of peripheral blood. This sequence joins TRBV29-1 and TRBJ2-2, with D tentatively TRBD1 (5 bases). This TCR came from a woman aged 18-29 years with Graves' ophthalmopathy. The chain's CDR3 is CSVQGNTGELFF. In nucleotides, the CDR3 is TGCAGCGTTCAGGGGAACACCGGGGAGCTGTTTTTT.